This T cell receptor (beta chain) was identified during a study of beta chain features in type 1 diabetes. Study outcomes and limitations: Cells carrying high TCR expression could end up over-represented when cDNA is sequenced.

A note on this clone: Its specificity is unknown.

Using CD45RO/CCR7/CD25/CD127/CD95/CD27, CD4+ naive, central memory, regulatory and stem cell-like memory cells were sorted. Every isolated RNA sample was fully reverse transcribed, so sequencing captured expressed TCRB transcripts. This table comes from immunoSEQ multiplex PCR, and its TCRdb copy is limited to in-frame clones, with some not included. This sample yields approximately 120,000 clones, of which almost 40% are seen a single time; around 0.07% belongs to the top ten. This CDR3 has 13 amino acids. Trimming cost V 6 bases and J 2 bases; bases outside gene matches: 1. Germline V gene lookup returns CDR1 ENHRY and CDR2 SYGVKD.

The chain has TRBV10-3 and TRBJ2-5, with 9 bases aligning to TRBD1. The source is a woman aged 18-35 years in good health. Sequenced material: stem cell memory CD4+ T cells from blood. CDR3 region: CAIRDRGQETQYF. CDR3 coding DNA: TGTGCCATCAGAGACAGGGGGCAAGAGACCCAGTACTTC.